The entry below describes one T cell receptor beta chain. Assay: immunoSEQ multiplex PCR; the TCRdb copy retains only in-frame clones and omits some. The sample includes 85,000 to 100,000 clones, more than 65% seen only once; the top ten take 15% to 20%. This record comes from a study of blood T cell repertoires in COVID-19. At the level of the study: Specimens from acute and convalescent COVID-19 originated in the United States, Italy and Spain.

The germline CDR1 and CDR2 sequences are LGHNA and YNFKEQ. V lost 3 bases and J 2 bases, leaving 8 bases between the germline ends. The CDR3 totals 13 residues. The sample consisted of peripheral blood. V is TRBV4-2 and J is TRBJ2-7; D remains unclear. The source of this sequence is a woman aged 80 or over with active or convalescent COVID-19. The CDR3 nucleotides read TGTGCCAGCAGCCAGAGCCAAGCCTACGAGCAGTACTTC. This gives the protein CASSQSQAYEQYF.